This TCR beta chain was obtained from a study of cytomegalovirus exposure and HLA in healthy donors. The study ran its PCR with 60 Vbeta and 13 Jbeta primers. The protocol was immunoSEQ multiplex PCR, while the TCRdb copy is restricted to in-frame clones and leaves out a portion. Here the sample spans 150,000 to 250,000 clones, approximately 80% being singletons. V lost 4 bases to trimming and J lost 4 bases; unmatched junction nucleotides: 8. The CDR3 consists of 15 residues. From germline, CDR1 is SGHNT and CDR2 YYREEE (reference sequence). The sequencing sample was made of PBMCs. The chain has TRBV5-4 and TRBJ1-3, with TRBD1 matching over 7 bases. The source of this sequence is a boy aged 2 to 10 in good health and CMV-seronegative. The CDR3 sequence: CASSIRGTAGNTIYF. The CDR3 DNA follows: TGTGCCAGCAGCATTAGGGGGACAGCCGGAAACACCATATATTTT.